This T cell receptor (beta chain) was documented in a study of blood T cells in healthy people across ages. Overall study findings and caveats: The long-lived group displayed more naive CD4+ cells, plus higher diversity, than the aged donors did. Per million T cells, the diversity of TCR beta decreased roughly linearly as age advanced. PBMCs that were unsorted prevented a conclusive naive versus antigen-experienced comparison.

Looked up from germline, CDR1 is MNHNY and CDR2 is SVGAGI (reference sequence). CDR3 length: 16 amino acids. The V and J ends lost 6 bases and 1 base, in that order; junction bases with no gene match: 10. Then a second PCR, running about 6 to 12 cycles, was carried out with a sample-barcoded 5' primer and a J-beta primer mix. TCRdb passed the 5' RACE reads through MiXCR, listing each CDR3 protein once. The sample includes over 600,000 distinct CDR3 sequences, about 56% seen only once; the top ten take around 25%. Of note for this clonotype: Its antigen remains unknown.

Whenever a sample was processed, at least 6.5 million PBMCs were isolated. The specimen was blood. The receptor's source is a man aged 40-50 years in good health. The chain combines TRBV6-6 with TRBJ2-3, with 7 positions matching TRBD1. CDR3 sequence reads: CASRTGHDYGTDTQYF. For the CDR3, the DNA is TGTGCCAGCAGGACAGGGCACGACTACGGCACAGATACGCAGTATTTT.